This T cell receptor (beta chain) stems from a study of patients and donors after allogeneic stem cell transplantation (dated by TCRdb to the early 2020s). Library creation used RT-PCR. Sequencing took place on a NextSeq 550. Through fastp at Q25 and MiXCR, TCRdb rebuilt clones from the public reads, retaining in-frame beta chains. Entries that share a CDR3 protein sequence are merged under the most common genes and DNA. This sample comprises roughly 960,000 distinct CDR3 sequences, about a sixth of them detected only once. Of the sample, under 6.5% is held by the ten largest clones. This clonotype was counted many times. The antigen it recognizes is unknown. The input lacks base qualities; no much larger clone sits a single base away. Between the V and J ends, shortened by 6 bases and 0 bases respectively, the junction contains 6 bases. The CDR3, from cysteine to phenylalanine, totals 14 residues. The sequence is cut down to CDR3 DNA, 42 bases in frame from base 1.

The sequence links TRBV12-3 or TRBV12-4 to TRBJ2-6, with the identity of the D gene unclear. The origin of this receptor is a human donor who was either an allogeneic HSCT recipient or a stem cell or donor lymphocyte infusion donor (not recorded which). It is not recorded whose cells these are; they may come from a transplant donor. Sequencing was done on a sample of blood, either unsorted or a sorted T cell fraction (not recorded which). Read as DNA, the sequence is TGTGCCAGCAGGGAATCCTCTGGGGCCAACGTCCTGACTTTC. Its protein reads: CASRESSGANVLTF.